Listed below are T cell receptor beta chains from one sample, sequenced in a study of blood T cell repertoires in COVID-19. This table comes from immunoSEQ multiplex PCR, and its TCRdb copy is limited to in-frame clones, with some not included. The sample lists some 270,000 clones, 80% to 85% occurring once. The source material was peripheral blood. These receptors were obtained from a person aged 65-85 years with COVID-19, enrolled during active disease. The CDR3 runs from the conserved cysteine through the conserved F or W. A D gene is named only where the DNA matches it firmly. Where a row states a size, it is once, few, many or the class of an expanded clone; other rows omit it.

CDR3 DNA: TGCGCCAGCAGCCACGCCGGGACAGGGTCCTACGAGCAGTACTTC
CDR3 protein: CASSHAGTGSYEQYF
clone size: -
J gene: TRBJ2-7
V gene: TRBV4-1
D gene: TRBD1

CDR3 DNA: TGTGCCAGCAACAAAAGAGGGAGTCCCTACGAGCAGTACTTC
CDR3 protein: CASNKRGSPYEQYF
clone size: -
J gene: TRBJ2-7
V gene: TRBV7-3
D gene: -

CDR3 DNA: TGTGCCTGGGGACTGCAGTCCTACAATGAGCAGTTCTTC
CDR3 protein: CAWGLQSYNEQFF
clone size: -
J gene: TRBJ2-1
V gene: TRBV30
D gene: -

CDR3 DNA: TGTGCCTGGAGTGCCGGTATGAACACTGAAGCTTTCTTT
CDR3 protein: CAWSAGMNTEAFF
clone size: once
J gene: TRBJ1-1
V gene: TRBV30
D gene: -

CDR3 DNA: TGCGCCAGCAGCCAAGGTACAGGGTTAAGAAACACTGAAGCTTTCTTT
CDR3 protein: CASSQGTGLRNTEAFF
clone size: -
J gene: TRBJ1-1
V gene: TRBV4-3
D gene: -

CDR3 DNA: TGTGCCAGCAGCGGTGCCCTCGCGGGACAGGTCAATGAGCAGTTCTTC
CDR3 protein: CASSGALAGQVNEQFF
clone size: -
J gene: TRBJ2-1
V gene: TRBV7-9
D gene: TRBD1

CDR3 DNA: TGTGCCAGCAGTTTGGGTAGCGGGAGTTCAGGGGAGCAGTACTTC
CDR3 protein: CASSLGSGSSGEQYF
clone size: -
J gene: TRBJ2-7
V gene: TRBV27
D gene: TRBD2

CDR3 DNA: TGTGCCAGCAGTCAAGACAGAGACCAAGAGACCCAGTACTTC
CDR3 protein: CASSQDRDQETQYF
clone size: -
J gene: TRBJ2-5
V gene: TRBV2
D gene: -

CDR3 DNA: TGTGCCAGCAGCTTATTGTCCGGGGGGGCAGGAGATACGCAGTATTTT
CDR3 protein: CASSLLSGGAGDTQYF
clone size: -
J gene: TRBJ2-3
V gene: TRBV7-2
D gene: TRBD2

CDR3 DNA: TGTGCCAGCAGCTTGGTCGGCGGGAGATCAGATACGCAGTATTTT
CDR3 protein: CASSLVGGRSDTQYF
clone size: -
J gene: TRBJ2-3
V gene: TRBV5-4
D gene: TRBD2

CDR3 DNA: TGTGCCAGCAGTAATCCGGGAATAGAGACCCAGTACTTC
CDR3 protein: CASSNPGIETQYF
clone size: -
J gene: TRBJ2-5
V gene: TRBV28
D gene: -

CDR3 DNA: TGTGCCAGCAGCTTAGCTTTTGGGACAGACGGAAACACCATATATTTT
CDR3 protein: CASSLAFGTDGNTIYF
clone size: -
J gene: TRBJ1-3
V gene: TRBV7-2
D gene: TRBD1

CDR3 DNA: TGTGCCAGCACCTCATCGACAGGGATCTCCTACAATGAGCAGTTCTTC
CDR3 protein: CASTSSTGISYNEQFF
clone size: -
J gene: TRBJ2-1
V gene: TRBV28
D gene: TRBD1

CDR3 DNA: TGTGCCAGCAGTGAAGCGTCCGGGCTCCAGGGCAGGGCTTTCTTT
CDR3 protein: CASSEASGLQGRAFF
clone size: -
J gene: TRBJ1-1
V gene: TRBV11-2
D gene: -

CDR3 DNA: TGTGCCTGGAGGGCCGCCAAGGGCTACACCTTC
CDR3 protein: CAWRAAKGYTF
clone size: few
J gene: TRBJ1-2
V gene: TRBV30
D gene: -

CDR3 DNA: TGTGCCAGCAGCCAAGTTGCGGGAGGGATCCCCTACAATGAGCAGTTCTTC
CDR3 protein: CASSQVAGGIPYNEQFF
clone size: -
J gene: TRBJ2-1
V gene: TRBV3-1/TRBV3-2
D gene: TRBD2

CDR3 DNA: TGTGCCAGCAGCCCACGATCTAAAGAGACCCAGTACTTC
CDR3 protein: CASSPRSKETQYF
clone size: -
J gene: TRBJ2-5
V gene: TRBV5-4
D gene: -

CDR3 DNA: TGTGCCAGCAGTTACCAGGGGTCGAATTCACCCCTCCACTTT
CDR3 protein: CASSYQGSNSPLHF
clone size: -
J gene: TRBJ1-6
V gene: TRBV6-2/TRBV6-3
D gene: -

CDR3 DNA: TGTGCCAGCAGCCCCGGACAGGCGGACACCGGGGAGCTGTTTTTT
CDR3 protein: CASSPGQADTGELFF
clone size: few
J gene: TRBJ2-2
V gene: TRBV5-8
D gene: TRBD1

CDR3 DNA: TGTGCCAGTAGTAGTGGGGGCTTTGGCACCGGGGAGCTGTTTTTT
CDR3 protein: CASSSGGFGTGELFF
clone size: once
J gene: TRBJ2-2
V gene: TRBV19
D gene: -

CDR3 DNA: TGTGCCAGCAGCCCCCCATTCGATGGGTCTAGCGGGGGATCGGTTACCGGGGAGCTGTTTTTT
CDR3 protein: CASSPPFDGSSGGSVTGELFF
clone size: -
J gene: TRBJ2-2
V gene: TRBV4-2
D gene: TRBD2

CDR3 DNA: TGCGCCAGCAGCTACGAGGGGGCTCGGAGCACTGAAGCTTTCTTT
CDR3 protein: CASSYEGARSTEAFF
clone size: -
J gene: TRBJ1-1
V gene: TRBV5-1
D gene: TRBD1

CDR3 DNA: TGCGCCAGCAGCCAAACACAGTCAAACAACTATGGCTACACCTTC
CDR3 protein: CASSQTQSNNYGYTF
clone size: -
J gene: TRBJ1-2
V gene: TRBV4-1
D gene: -

CDR3 DNA: TGTGCCAGTAGTATAGACTTTGGGGGGGGAGCTGAAGCTTTCTTT
CDR3 protein: CASSIDFGGGAEAFF
clone size: few
J gene: TRBJ1-1
V gene: TRBV19
D gene: -

CDR3 DNA: TGTGCCAGCAGTTCGCTATACGAGCAGTACTTC
CDR3 protein: CASSSLYEQYF
clone size: once
J gene: TRBJ2-7
V gene: TRBV7-2
D gene: -

CDR3 DNA: TGTGCCAGCAGCGTAGTGGGCAGAGATGGCTACACCTTC
CDR3 protein: CASSVVGRDGYTF
clone size: -
J gene: TRBJ1-2
V gene: TRBV9
D gene: -

CDR3 DNA: TGTGCCAGCTCACCCCGGTCAGCCGGGGAGACCCAGTACTTC
CDR3 protein: CASSPRSAGETQYF
clone size: -
J gene: TRBJ2-5
V gene: TRBV18
D gene: -

CDR3 DNA: TGTGCCAGCAGTTATAGGCTAGGCTACAATGAGCAGTTCTTC
CDR3 protein: CASSYRLGYNEQFF
clone size: -
J gene: TRBJ2-1
V gene: TRBV6-6
D gene: -

CDR3 DNA: TGCAGCGTTGTCGGACTACCTTACAATGAGCAGTTCTTC
CDR3 protein: CSVVGLPYNEQFF
clone size: few
J gene: TRBJ2-1
V gene: TRBV29-1
D gene: -

CDR3 DNA: TGCGCCAGCAGCTTGGCTAGCGGGAGTTCGATTGAGCAGTTCTTC
CDR3 protein: CASSLASGSSIEQFF
clone size: once
J gene: TRBJ2-1
V gene: TRBV5-1
D gene: TRBD2

CDR3 DNA: TGCGCCAGCAGATCGGACAGCGCCAAAAACATTCAGTACTTC
CDR3 protein: CASRSDSAKNIQYF
clone size: -
J gene: TRBJ2-4
V gene: TRBV5-1
D gene: -

CDR3 DNA: TGTGCCTGGAATAGGGAGTCCTACGAGCAGTACTTC
CDR3 protein: CAWNRESYEQYF
clone size: -
J gene: TRBJ2-7
V gene: TRBV30
D gene: -

CDR3 DNA: TGCAGCGGCGGGGGGGGTCCCACTGAAGCTTTCTTT
CDR3 protein: CSGGGGPTEAFF
clone size: -
J gene: TRBJ1-1
V gene: TRBV29-1
D gene: -

CDR3 DNA: TGTGCCAGCAGTTTCTCAGGGGGCGAAGGCACTGAAGCTTTCTTT
CDR3 protein: CASSFSGGEGTEAFF
clone size: -
J gene: TRBJ1-1
V gene: TRBV28
D gene: TRBD1

CDR3 DNA: TGTGCCAGCAGTTCCCGGGTCACGCCGAGCTCCTACAATGAGCAGTTCTTC
CDR3 protein: CASSSRVTPSSYNEQFF
clone size: -
J gene: TRBJ2-1
V gene: TRBV28
D gene: -

CDR3 DNA: TGTGCCAGCAGCTTAGGACAGGGAGTAGTCTATGGCTACACCTTC
CDR3 protein: CASSLGQGVVYGYTF
clone size: few
J gene: TRBJ1-2
V gene: TRBV7-9
D gene: TRBD1

CDR3 DNA: TGTGCCATCAGTGGGAACCGGGACACAGATACGCAGTATTTT
CDR3 protein: CAISGNRDTDTQYF
clone size: -
J gene: TRBJ2-3
V gene: TRBV10-3
D gene: -

CDR3 DNA: TGTGCCAGCAGCTCAAGACTAGCGGGAGAGGGAGGGCAGTACTTC
CDR3 protein: CASSSRLAGEGGQYF
clone size: once
J gene: TRBJ2-7
V gene: TRBV7-6
D gene: TRBD2

CDR3 DNA: TGTGCCAGCTCACCGGACAGGGAAGAGACCCAGTACTTC
CDR3 protein: CASSPDREETQYF
clone size: -
J gene: TRBJ2-5
V gene: TRBV18
D gene: TRBD1

CDR3 DNA: TGCGCCAGCAGCTTGTTATCTCGAGGTAGCGGGAGTGAAGCAGATACGCAGTATTTT
CDR3 protein: CASSLLSRGSGSEADTQYF
clone size: -
J gene: TRBJ2-3
V gene: TRBV5-1
D gene: TRBD2

CDR3 DNA: TGTGCCAGCAGCTTAAGAGCAGGGCTCTTCGGTTATTCACCCCTCCACTTT
CDR3 protein: CASSLRAGLFGYSPLHF
clone size: once
J gene: TRBJ1-6
V gene: TRBV7-2
D gene: -

CDR3 DNA: TGTGCCAGCAGCCTCGGGACAGGGTTTTACACCGGGGAGCTGTTTTTT
CDR3 protein: CASSLGTGFYTGELFF
clone size: once
J gene: TRBJ2-2
V gene: TRBV28
D gene: TRBD1